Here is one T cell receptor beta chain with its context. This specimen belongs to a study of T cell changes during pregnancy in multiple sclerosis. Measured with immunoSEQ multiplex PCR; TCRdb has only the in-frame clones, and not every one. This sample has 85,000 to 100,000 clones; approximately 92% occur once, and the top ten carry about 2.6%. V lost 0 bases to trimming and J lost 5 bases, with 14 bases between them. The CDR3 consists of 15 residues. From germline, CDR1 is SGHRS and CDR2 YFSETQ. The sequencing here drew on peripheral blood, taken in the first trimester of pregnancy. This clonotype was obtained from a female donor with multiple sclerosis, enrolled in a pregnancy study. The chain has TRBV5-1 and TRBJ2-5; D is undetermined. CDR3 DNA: TGCGCCAGCAGCTTGGAAACTGCACGAGTTGAGACCCAGTACTTC. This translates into CASSLETARVETQYF.